These T cell receptor beta chains were read from a single sample in a study of shared clonotypes between healthy human individuals. Measured with immunoSEQ multiplex PCR; TCRdb has only the in-frame clones, and not every one. The sample consists of 2 million to 2.5 million clones, roughly 95% of them appearing once. The sequencing input was naive CD4+ T cells sorted from blood. These receptors were collected from a man between 18 and 35 years old in good health. Both conserved end residues are part of each CDR3. D genes are given only for firm matches. Only part of the rows carry a size: once, few, many, or a class if the clone is expanded.

TRBV27,TRBJ2-7,TRBD1,-,TGTGCCAGCAACACTCGGGACAGGGACTACCTCTACTACGAGCAGTACTTC,CASNTRDRDYLYYEQYF
TRBV6-5,TRBJ1-1,-,-,TGTGCCAGCAGTTACTCGGGCGTCCTTACGAACACTGAAGCTTTCTTT,CASSYSGVLTNTEAFF
TRBV11-2,TRBJ2-7,TRBD1,-,TGTGCCAGCAGCCCGGGACAGGGGATGTACGAGCAGTACTTC,CASSPGQGMYEQYF
TRBV4-1,TRBJ2-7,-,-,TGCGCCAGCAGCCGTGGGGCCCTCTACGAGCAGTACTTC,CASSRGALYEQYF
TRBV28,TRBJ1-5,-,-,TGTGCCAGCATCTCACCTGGACCATCTAGCAATCAGCCCCAGCATTTT,CASISPGPSSNQPQHF
TRBV28,TRBJ2-1,TRBD2,once,TGTGCCACCAACCTAGCGGGGGGGGATGAGCAGTTCTTC,CATNLAGGDEQFF
TRBV30,TRBJ2-7,-,-,TGTGCCTGGAGTGCCCTTCTGGACGAGCAGTACTTC,CAWSALLDEQYF
TRBV28,TRBJ1-2,-,-,TGTGCCAGCAGCCCCGGGTTCATTGGCTACACCTTC,CASSPGFIGYTF
TRBV5-1,TRBJ2-1,-,-,TGCGCCAGCAGCTTGGCCGGGGGTGCCTACAATGAGCAGTTCTTC,CASSLAGGAYNEQFF
TRBV18,TRBJ2-6,-,-,TGTGCCAGCTCACAGTCTGGGGCCAACGTCCTGACTTTC,CASSQSGANVLTF
TRBV7-9,TRBJ2-7,-,-,TGTGCCAGCAGCTTGACAGGAGAGCAGTACTTC,CASSLTGEQYF
TRBV6-5,TRBJ2-3,TRBD2,-,TGTGCCAGCAGTTACTCGGGACTAGCGGGGGGTAACGCGCAGTATTTT,CASSYSGLAGGNAQYF
TRBV7-8,TRBJ1-1,-,-,TGTGCCAGCAGCTTAGAGGTAGGAAGGACTGAAGCTTTCTTT,CASSLEVGRTEAFF
TRBV7-2,TRBJ1-3,-,-,TGTGCCAGCAGCTTAGCGCCGGGGCCGTCTGGAAACACCATATATTTT,CASSLAPGPSGNTIYF
TRBV7-2,TRBJ2-2,TRBD2,-,TGTGCCAGCAGTCTCCTAGCGGGAGGAGCCACCGGGGAGCTGTTTTTT,CASSLLAGGATGELFF
TRBV5-1,TRBJ1-3,-,-,TGCGCCAGCAGCCTGGGGGGAGCGGGAAACACCATATATTTT,CASSLGGAGNTIYF
TRBV11-3,TRBJ2-7,-,-,TGTGCCAGCAGCTTAGGGGCGGGGGCCTACTACGAGCAGTACTTC,CASSLGAGAYYEQYF
TRBV18,TRBJ2-1,TRBD1,-,TGTGCCAGCTCAGCCGGGACAGGGGGGGTTGATGAGCAGTTCTTC,CASSAGTGGVDEQFF
TRBV7-2,TRBJ2-7,TRBD2,-,TGTGCCAGCAGCTCCGGACTAGCGGGCGAGCAGTACTTC,CASSSGLAGEQYF
TRBV4-1,TRBJ1-2,-,-,TGCGCCAGCAGCCTTGACGGGGCGGATAGACCCAGGACGGTCTTCTATGGCTACACCTTC,CASSLDGADRPRTVFYGYTF
TRBV7-2,TRBJ1-4,-,-,TGTGCCAGCAGCTCCGCCGGGACACAGAATGAAAAACTGTTTTTT,CASSSAGTQNEKLFF
TRBV9,TRBJ2-3,-,-,TGTGCCAGCAGCGTCAACAGGGTCGGCACAGATACGCAGTATTTT,CASSVNRVGTDTQYF
TRBV29-1,TRBJ2-3,-,once,TGCAGCGGATACCGGACCGGGACGTACACAGATACGCAGTATTTT,CSGYRTGTYTDTQYF
TRBV11-2,TRBJ2-7,-,-,TGTGCCAGCAGCTTCCAAGGCCCCCCCCGAGGGAAGAGCTCCTACGAGCAGTACTTC,CASSFQGPPRGKSSYEQYF
TRBV18,TRBJ2-7,-,-,TGTGCCAGCTCACCACCGTCGGTTCCCTACGAGCAGTACTTC,CASSPPSVPYEQYF
TRBV6-6,TRBJ2-3,-,-,TGTGCCAGCAGTGCGTATAGCGGCCTTGGGACAGATACGCAGTATTTT,CASSAYSGLGTDTQYF
TRBV29-1,TRBJ2-7,TRBD1,few,TGCAGCGTTGATTGGATGGGACAGGGGATCGAGCAGTACTTC,CSVDWMGQGIEQYF
TRBV12-5,TRBJ2-6,TRBD2,-,TGTGCTAGTGGTTTTGCGGGAGTCAAGCCTGGGGCCAACGTCCTGACTTTC,CASGFAGVKPGANVLTF
TRBV29-1,TRBJ2-1,-,-,TGCAGCACCGGACTATACAATGAGCAGTTCTTC,CSTGLYNEQFF
TRBV9,TRBJ2-3,-,-,TGTGCCAGCAGCGTTACCGCAGATACGCAGTATTTT,CASSVTADTQYF
TRBV10-3,TRBJ2-3,-,-,TGTGCCATCAGTTTCCGGGGTGAAGATACGCAGTATTTT,CAISFRGEDTQYF